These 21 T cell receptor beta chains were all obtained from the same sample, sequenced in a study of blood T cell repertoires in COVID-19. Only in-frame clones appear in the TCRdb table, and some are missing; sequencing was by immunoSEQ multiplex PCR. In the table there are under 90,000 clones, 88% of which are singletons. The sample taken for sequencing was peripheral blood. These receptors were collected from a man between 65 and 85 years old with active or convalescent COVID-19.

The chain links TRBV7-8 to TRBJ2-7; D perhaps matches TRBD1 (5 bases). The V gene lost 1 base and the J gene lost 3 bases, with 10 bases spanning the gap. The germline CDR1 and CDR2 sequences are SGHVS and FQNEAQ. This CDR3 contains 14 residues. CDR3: CASSLDNTGYEQYF. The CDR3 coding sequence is TGTGCCAGCAGCTTAGATAACACAGGCTACGAGCAGTACTTC.

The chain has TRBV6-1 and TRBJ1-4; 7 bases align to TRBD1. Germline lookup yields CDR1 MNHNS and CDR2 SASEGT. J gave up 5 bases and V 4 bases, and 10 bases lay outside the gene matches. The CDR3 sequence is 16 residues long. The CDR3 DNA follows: TGTGCCAGCAGTGGGATCACAGGGGCCGCGAATGAAAAACTGTTTTTT. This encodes CASSGITGAANEKLFF.

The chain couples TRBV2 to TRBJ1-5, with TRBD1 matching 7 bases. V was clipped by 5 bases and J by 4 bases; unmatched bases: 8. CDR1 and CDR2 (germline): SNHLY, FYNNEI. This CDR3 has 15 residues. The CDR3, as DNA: TGTGCCAGCAGTACGGGACAGAGCCAGAATCAGCCCCAGCATTTT. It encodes CASSTGQSQNQPQHF.

The CDR3 spells CASSSEGQGDYGYTF. The CDR3 region has the DNA TGTGCCAGTAGTTCTGAGGGACAGGGGGACTATGGCTACACCTTC. This chain links TRBV19 with TRBJ1-2; 11 bases line up with TRBD1. V shed 5 bases and J 3 bases; nucleotides not matched to a gene: 5. The germline V gene encodes CDR1 LNHDA and CDR2 SQIVND (reference sequence). This CDR3 is built from 15 residues.

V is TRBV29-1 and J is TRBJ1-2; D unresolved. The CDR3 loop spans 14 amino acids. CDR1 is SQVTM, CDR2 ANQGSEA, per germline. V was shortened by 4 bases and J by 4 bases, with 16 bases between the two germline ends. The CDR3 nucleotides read TGCAGCGTTGCCGGGGTTCTCCCTGGCTATGGCTACACCTTC. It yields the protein CSVAGVLPGYGYTF.

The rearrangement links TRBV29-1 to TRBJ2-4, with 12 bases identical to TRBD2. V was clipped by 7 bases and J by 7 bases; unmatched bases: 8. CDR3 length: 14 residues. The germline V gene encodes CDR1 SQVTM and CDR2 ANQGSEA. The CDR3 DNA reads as TGCAGCGCAAGGACTAGCGGGATGCGGAACATTCAGTACTTC. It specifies CSARTSGMRNIQYF.

In DNA, the CDR3 is TGTGCCAGCAGCCCCGACAGGGGGCTAGAAAAACTGTTTTTT. This translates into CASSPDRGLEKLFF. The chain is built from TRBV28 and TRBJ1-4, with 10 bases identical to TRBD1. Germline CDR1 reads MDHEN; CDR2 reads SYDVKM. Germline trimming cut 6 bases from V and 8 bases from J; bases unmatched to any gene: 6. This CDR3 is built from 14 residues.

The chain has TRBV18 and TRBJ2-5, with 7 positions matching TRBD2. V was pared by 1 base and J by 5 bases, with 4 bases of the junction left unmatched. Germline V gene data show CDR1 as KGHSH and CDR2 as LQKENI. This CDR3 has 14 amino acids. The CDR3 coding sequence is TGTGCCAGCTCACCACTGGGAGGGCCCGAGACCCAGTACTTC. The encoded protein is CASSPLGGPETQYF. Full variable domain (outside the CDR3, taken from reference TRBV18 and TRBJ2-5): NAGVMQNPRHLVRRRGQEARLRCSPMKGHSHVYWYRQLPEEGLKFMVYLQKENIIDESGMPKERFSAEFPKEGPSILRIQQVVRGDSAAYFCASSPLGGPETQYFGPGTRLLVL.

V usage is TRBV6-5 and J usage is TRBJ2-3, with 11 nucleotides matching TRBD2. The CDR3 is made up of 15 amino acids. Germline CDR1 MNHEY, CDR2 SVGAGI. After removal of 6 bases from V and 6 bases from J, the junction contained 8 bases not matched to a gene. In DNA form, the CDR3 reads TGTGCCAGCAGCCCCCTAGCGGGGGGTCCGGATACGCAGTATTTT. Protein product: CASSPLAGGPDTQYF.

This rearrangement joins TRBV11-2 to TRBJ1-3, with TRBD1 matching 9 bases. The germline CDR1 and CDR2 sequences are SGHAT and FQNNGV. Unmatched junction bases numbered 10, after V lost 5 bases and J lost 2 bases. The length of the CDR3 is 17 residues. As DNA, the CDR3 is TGTGCCAGCAGCCCCCGACGTGGGACAGGGCCTGGAAACACCATATATTTT. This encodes CASSPRRGTGPGNTIYF.

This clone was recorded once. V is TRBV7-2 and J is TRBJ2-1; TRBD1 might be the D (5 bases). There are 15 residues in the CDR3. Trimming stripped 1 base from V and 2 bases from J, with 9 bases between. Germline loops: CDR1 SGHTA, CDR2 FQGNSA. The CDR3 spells CASSLDRSTYNEQFF. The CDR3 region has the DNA TGTGCCAGCAGCTTAGACAGGTCGACCTACAATGAGCAGTTCTTC.

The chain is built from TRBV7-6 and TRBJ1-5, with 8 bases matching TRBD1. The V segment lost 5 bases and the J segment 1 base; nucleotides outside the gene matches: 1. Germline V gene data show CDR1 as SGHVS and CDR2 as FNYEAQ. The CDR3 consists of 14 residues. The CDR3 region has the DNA TGTGCCAGCAGCCCAGGGGGCAGCAATCAGCCCCAGCATTTT. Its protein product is CASSPGGSNQPQHF.

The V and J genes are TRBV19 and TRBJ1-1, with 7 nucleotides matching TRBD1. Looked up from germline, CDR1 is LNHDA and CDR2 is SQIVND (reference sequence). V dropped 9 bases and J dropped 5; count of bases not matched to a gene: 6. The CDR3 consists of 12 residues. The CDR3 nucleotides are TGTGCCAGCAGACAGGGCCGGACTGAAGCTTTCTTT. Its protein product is CASRQGRTEAFF.

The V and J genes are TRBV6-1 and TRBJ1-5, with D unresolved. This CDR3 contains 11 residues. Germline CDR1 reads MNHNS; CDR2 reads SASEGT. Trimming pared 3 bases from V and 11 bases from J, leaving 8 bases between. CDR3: CASSETRTQHF. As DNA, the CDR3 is TGTGCCAGCAGTGAGACAAGGACCCAGCATTTT.

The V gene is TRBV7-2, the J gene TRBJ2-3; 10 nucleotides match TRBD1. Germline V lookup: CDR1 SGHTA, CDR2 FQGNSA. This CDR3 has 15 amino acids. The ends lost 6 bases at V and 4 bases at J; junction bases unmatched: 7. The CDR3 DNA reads TGTGCCAGCAGTCCGGGACAGGGGACCGCAGATACGCAGTATTTT. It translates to CASSPGQGTADTQYF.

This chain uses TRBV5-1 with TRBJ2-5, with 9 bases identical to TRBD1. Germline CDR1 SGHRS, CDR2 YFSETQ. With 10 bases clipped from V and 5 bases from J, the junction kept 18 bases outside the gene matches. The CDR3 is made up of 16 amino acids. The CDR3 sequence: CARGQGGRQGEETQYF. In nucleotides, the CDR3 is TGCGCCCGCGGCCAGGGGGGGCGACAGGGGGAGGAGACCCAGTACTTC.

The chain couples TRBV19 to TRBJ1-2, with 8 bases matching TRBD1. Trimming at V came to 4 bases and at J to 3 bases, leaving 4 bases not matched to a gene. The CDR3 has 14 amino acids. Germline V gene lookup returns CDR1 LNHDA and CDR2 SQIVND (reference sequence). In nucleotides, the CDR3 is TGTGCCAGTAGTAAAGACAGGGGCGACTATGGCTACACCTTC. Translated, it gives CASSKDRGDYGYTF.

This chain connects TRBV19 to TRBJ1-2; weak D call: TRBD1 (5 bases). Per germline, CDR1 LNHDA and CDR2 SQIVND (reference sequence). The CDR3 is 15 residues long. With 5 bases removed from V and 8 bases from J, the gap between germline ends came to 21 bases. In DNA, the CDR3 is TGTGCCAGTAGTTCTACCGGGACTTACCCGGCGGGCTACACCTTC. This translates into CASSSTGTYPAGYTF.

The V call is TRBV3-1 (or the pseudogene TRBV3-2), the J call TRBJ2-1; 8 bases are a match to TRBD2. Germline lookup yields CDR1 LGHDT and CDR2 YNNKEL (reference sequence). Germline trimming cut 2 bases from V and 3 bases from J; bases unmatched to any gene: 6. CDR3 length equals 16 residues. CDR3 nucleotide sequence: TGTGCCAGCAGCCAAACCTCCGGGACTAGCTACAATGAGCAGTTCTTC. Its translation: CASSQTSGTSYNEQFF.

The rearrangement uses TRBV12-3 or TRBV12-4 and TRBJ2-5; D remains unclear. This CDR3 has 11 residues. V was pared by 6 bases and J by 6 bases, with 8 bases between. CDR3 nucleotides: TGTGCCAGCAGCCGTATAAAGACCCAGTACTTC. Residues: CASSRIKTQYF.

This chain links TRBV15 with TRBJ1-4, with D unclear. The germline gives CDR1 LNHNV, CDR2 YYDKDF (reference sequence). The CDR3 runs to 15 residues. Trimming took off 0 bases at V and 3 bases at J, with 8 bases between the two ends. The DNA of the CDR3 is TGTGCCACCAGCAGAGATTACGGGGCTAATGAAAAACTGTTTTTT. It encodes CATSRDYGANEKLFF.